This T cell receptor beta chain was sequenced in a study of T cell responses to AZD1222 COVID-19 vaccine. Doses given second, at about 4 or about 12 weeks, were pooled. Produced via immunoSEQ multiplex PCR; TCRdb's table is partial and in-frame only. The data hold over 85,000 clones, with about 94% observed a single time. The TCR originated in an adult who received the AZD1222 COVID-19 vaccine. The specimen comprised peripheral blood, sampled 28 days after the second AZD1222 dose.

This CDR3 is CASSLVLYEQYF. The DNA for the CDR3 is TGTGCCAGCAGTTTGGTTCTGTACGAGCAGTACTTC. V gene TRBV12-3 or TRBV12-4 combines with J gene TRBJ2-7; no clear D gene. This CDR3 spans 12 amino acids. V was clipped by 3 bases and J by 4 bases, with 7 bases between them.